The 4 T cell receptor beta chains in this list originate from one sample, sequenced in a study of metastatic and nonmetastatic thyroid tumors. TCRdb re-called clones via MiXCR from the PCR reads. This sample has about 82,000 clones, with 12% found just once. Thyroid surgery took place with no prior treatment in any patient. The sample taken for sequencing was tumor tissue. These receptors all come from a female donor with papillary thyroid cancer or a benign thyroid nodule (not recorded which). Some clones in this sample may be carry-over from other donors' samples.

At least ten counts were recorded for this clone. In DNA, the CDR3 is TGTGCCAGTAGCGGAGGCCTTCAAGAGACCCAGTACTTC. Amino acids: CASSGGLQETQYF. V gene TRBV19 combines with J gene TRBJ2-5, with D perhaps matching TRBD2 (5 bases). Germline V gene data show CDR1 as LNHDA and CDR2 as SQIVND (reference sequence). This CDR3 contains 13 residues. V shed 6 bases and J shed 2 bases, with 10 bases lying between them. Full variable domain (remainder filled in from reference TRBV19 and TRBJ2-5): DGGITQSPKYLFRKEGQNVTLSCEQNLNHDAMYWYRQDPGQGLRLIYYSQIVNDFQKGDIAEGYSVSREKKESFPLTVTSAQKNPTAFYLCASSGGLQETQYFGPGTRLLVL.

This clone was observed many times. V gene TRBV11-3 combines with J gene TRBJ2-7; maybe TRBD2 (6 bases). The CDR3 is 15 amino acids. Germline CDR1 reads SGHNT; CDR2 reads YENEEA. With 0 bases removed from V and 3 bases from J, the gap between germline ends came to 12 bases. CDR3 sequence reads: CASSLDGASVYEQYF. CDR3 nucleotides: TGTGCCAGCAGCTTAGATGGGGCTAGCGTCTACGAGCAGTACTTC.

This clone was counted at least ten times. The chain carries TRBV12-3 or TRBV12-4 and TRBJ2-5; D not resolved. CDR3 size: 15 residues. V dropped 6 bases and J dropped 5 bases, with 19 bases sitting between them. In nucleotides, the CDR3 is TGTGCCAGCAGCCTATGGTCGCAGGTCGGGGAGACCCAGTACTTC. Its translation: CASSLWSQVGETQYF.

This clone was found many times. This chain links TRBV18 with TRBJ2-7, with 9 bases identical to TRBD1. Germline CDR1 reads KGHSH; CDR2 reads LQKENI. The CDR3 length is 14 residues. The junction had 10 bases not matched to a gene; V was cut back by 6 bases and J by 7 bases. For the CDR3, the DNA is TGTGCCAGCTCCCCCGGGACAGGGCATCGGGAGCAGTACTTC. Protein: CASSPGTGHREQYF.